This T cell receptor beta chain derives from a study of blood T cells in healthy people across ages. This clonotype was counted a few times. The V and J ends lost 7 bases and 5 bases respectively, with 15 bases between them. Germline loops: CDR1 SGHTA, CDR2 FQGNSA. The CDR3 totals 14 residues. A sample-barcoded 5' primer and a J-beta primer mix were used in a second PCR of roughly 6 to 11 cycles. TCRdb reprocessed the 5' RACE reads via MiXCR and lists one record per CDR3 protein. The sample lists around 990,000 distinct CDR3 sequences, about two fifths occurring once. The V and J genes are TRBV7-2 and TRBJ1-5, with D hard to call. Sequencing was done on a sample of blood. The clonotype was recovered from a man aged 18 to 29 in good health. CDR3 coding DNA: TGTGCCAGCAACCCAGGAGGGAGTCATCAGCCCCAGCATTTT. Its translation: CASNPGGSHQPQHF.